The 12 T cell receptor beta chains reported below all come from one sample, sequenced in a study of molecular identifiers for immune sequencing clone quantification. In TCRdb, the PCR reads were re-called with MiXCR into one record per CDR3 protein. The sample has 350,000 or so distinct CDR3 sequences, about a fifth seen once. The sequenced sample was naive CD8+ T cells from blood, with Jurkat cell RNA spiked in. The subset: FACS-sorted CD8+CD4-CCR7+CD45RA+ naive T cells. Receptor source: a human donor in good health. Some libraries in this study had Jurkat cell RNA spiked in.

This clonotype occurred many times. The chain is built from TRBV29-1 and TRBJ2-3; D may correspond to TRBD1 or TRBD2 (5 bases each). The germline V gene has CDR1 SQVTM and CDR2 ANQGSEA. Trimming shortened V by 1 base and J by 2 bases, and 13 bases separated the two germline ends. The CDR3 has 15 amino acids. Here the CDR3 reads CSVEGGAVDTDTQYF. CDR3 bases: TGCAGCGTTGAAGGAGGGGCAGTAGACACAGATACGCAGTATTTT.

This clonotype was detected many times. This chain connects TRBV24-1 to TRBJ2-3; 10 bases map to TRBD2. V shed 1 base and J 1 base; nucleotides not matched to a gene: 4. The CDR3 runs to 17 residues. CDR1 is KGHDR, CDR2 SFDVKD, per germline. For the CDR3, the DNA is TGTGCCACCAGTGATTTTCTAGCGGGAGACGGCACAGATACGCAGTATTTT. Translating gives CATSDFLAGDGTDTQYF.

This clonotype was found many times. V gene TRBV5-1 combines with J gene TRBJ2-7, with TRBD1 matching over 9 bases. This CDR3 comprises 13 residues. Germline CDR1 SGHRS, CDR2 YFSETQ. Trimming took 4 bases from V and 5 from J; bases not matched to a gene: 4. The CDR3 DNA reads as TGCGCCAGCAGCCTGGGACAGGGCCACGAGCAGTACTTC. Its translation: CASSLGQGHEQYF.

The chain carries TRBV29-1 and TRBJ2-1, with 9 nucleotides matching TRBD2. The junction had 15 bases not matched to a gene; V was cut back by 3 bases and J by 9 bases. The CDR3 is 16 amino acids. Germline V CDR1 and CDR2: SQVTM, ANQGSEA. The CDR3 is CSVDPPSGMEQGEQFF. As DNA, the CDR3 is TGCAGCGTTGACCCCCCTAGCGGGATGGAACAGGGTGAGCAGTTCTTC.

This sequence joins TRBV19 and TRBJ1-2; D is perhaps TRBD1 (5 bases). V was trimmed by 7 bases and J by 0 bases, leaving 15 bases between them. Germline V gives CDR1 LNHDA, CDR2 SQIVND (reference sequence). The CDR3 loop spans 15 amino acids. The CDR3 loop reads CASKYATEPNYGYTF. The CDR3 region has the DNA TGTGCCAGTAAATACGCGACAGAACCTAACTATGGCTACACCTTC. The whole variable domain, filled in from reference TRBV19 and TRBJ1-2, reads DGGITQSPKYLFRKEGQNVTLSCEQNLNHDAMYWYRQDPGQGLRLIYYSQIVNDFQKGDIAEGYSVSREKKESFPLTVTSAQKNPTAFYLCASKYATEPNYGYTFGSGTRLTVV.

The chain is built from TRBV14 and TRBJ2-2, with 10 nucleotides matching TRBD1. The CDR3 covers 16 residues. Germline CDR1 and CDR2: SGHDN and FVKESK. The V gene end was trimmed by 3 bases and the J gene end by 2 bases; junction bases not matched to a gene: 3. The CDR3 loop reads CASSHGDRGNTGELFF. DNA for the CDR3: TGTGCCAGCAGCCACGGGGACAGGGGAAACACCGGGGAGCTGTTTTTT.

The chain carries TRBV6-2 or TRBV6-3 and TRBJ2-7; D may be TRBD1 (6 bases). Germline V gene data show CDR1 as MNHEY and CDR2 as SVGEGT. This CDR3 spans 13 amino acids. Trimming stripped 11 bases from V and 0 bases from J, with 14 bases between. DNA for the CDR3: TGTGCCGTAGACCAGGGGTCCTCCTACGAGCAGTACTTC. It yields the protein CAVDQGSSYEQYF.

This clonotype appeared many times. The genes are TRBV6-5 and TRBJ2-1; 8 nucleotides match TRBD2. The CDR3 loop spans 14 amino acids. V lost 9 bases, J lost 8 bases, and 12 bases stayed unmatched. Germline CDR1 is MNHEY and CDR2 is SVGAGI. CDR3 sequence reads: CASNHGGGRDEQFF. Here the CDR3 DNA reads TGTGCCAGTAATCACGGGGGGGGCCGCGATGAGCAGTTCTTC.

The chain couples TRBV20-1 to TRBJ2-3; 14 bases map to TRBD2. V trimming: 6 bases; J trimming: 4 bases; junction bases outside the gene matches: 9. Germline lookup yields CDR1 DFQATT and CDR2 SNEGSKA (reference sequence). CDR3 size: 16 residues. CDR3 loop: CSAPGLAGVLSDTQYF. The CDR3 nucleotides read TGCAGTGCCCCGGGACTAGCGGGAGTTTTATCAGATACGCAGTATTTT.

About this clonotype: In this CDR3 the conserved last residue, phenylalanine or tryptophan, is missing, so a read error is likely. The chain links TRBV6-4 to TRBJ1-2; unclear D gene. This CDR3 has 12 residues. Trimming pared 4 bases from V and 1 base from J, leaving 4 bases between. Germline lookup yields CDR1 MRHNA and CDR2 SNTAGT. The CDR3 bases are TGTGCCAGCAGTGGTATTAACTATGGCTACACCCTC. Translation gives CASSGINYGYTL.

As for this clonotype: A much larger clone differs from this one at a single base, so this may be a read error. The chain joins TRBV2 to TRBJ2-5, with TRBD1 matching 7 bases. The CDR3 has 16 residues. V gave up 5 bases and J gave up 2 bases; unmatched junction bases: 11. Germline CDR1 SNHLY, CDR2 FYNNEI. The CDR3 is CASSSTLEGQQETQYF. The CDR3 DNA sequence: TGTGCCAGCAGTTCCACCCTTGAGGGACAGCAAGAGACCCAGTACTTC.

This clonotype was seen ten or more times. The rearrangement links TRBV6-2 or TRBV6-3 to TRBJ2-7, with D possibly being TRBD1 or TRBD2 (5 bases each). Germline V gives CDR1 MNHEY, CDR2 SVGEGT. V was trimmed by 5 bases and J by 5 bases, leaving 19 bases between them. The CDR3 length is 15 residues. The CDR3 bases are TGTGCCAGCAGTGGACCGGGACGTCGGTCCCACGAGCAGTACTTC. Amino acid sequence: CASSGPGRRSHEQYF.